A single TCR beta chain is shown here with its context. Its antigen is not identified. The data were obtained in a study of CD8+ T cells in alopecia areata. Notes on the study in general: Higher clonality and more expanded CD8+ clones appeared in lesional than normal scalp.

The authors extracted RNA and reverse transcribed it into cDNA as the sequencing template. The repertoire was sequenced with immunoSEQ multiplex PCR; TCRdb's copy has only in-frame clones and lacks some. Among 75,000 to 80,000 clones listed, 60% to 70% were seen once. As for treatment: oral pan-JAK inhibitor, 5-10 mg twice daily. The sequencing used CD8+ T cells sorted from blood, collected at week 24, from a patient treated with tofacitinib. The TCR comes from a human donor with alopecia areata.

CDR3 in amino acids: CASSGGQGMDTQYF. The CDR3 DNA follows: TGTGCCAGCAGCGGGGGACAGGGGATGGATACGCAGTATTTT. The chain links TRBV9 to TRBJ2-3; TRBD1 agrees at 10 bases. This CDR3 is 14 amino acids long. The germline gives CDR1 SGDLS, CDR2 YYNGEE. The V gene end was trimmed by 3 bases and the J gene end by 6 bases; junction bases not matched to a gene: 4.